One and the same sample provided the 10 T cell receptor beta chains below, sequenced in a study of blood T cells in healthy people across ages. Then a second PCR, running about 7 to 11 cycles, was carried out with a sample-barcoded 5' primer and a J-beta primer mix. Each CDR3 protein gets one entry after TCRdb re-called the 5' RACE reads with MiXCR. This table has 600,000 to 1,000,000 distinct CDR3 sequences, around a quarter appearing once. Another study also made use of these data, one on T cells of mothers and their children.

Sequences were obtained from blood. The receptor source for this set is a boy younger than 18 in good health.

The table lists this clonotype with a few counts. The chain has TRBV20-1 and TRBJ1-2; no reliable D call. The length of the CDR3 is 13 residues. V gave up 1 base and J gave up 5 bases, with 11 bases separating them. From germline, CDR1 is DFQATT and CDR2 SNEGSKA (reference sequence). The CDR3 region is CSARGFAEYGYTF. DNA for the CDR3: TGCAGTGCTAGAGGGTTTGCGGAGTATGGCTACACCTTC.

This chain uses TRBV29-1 with TRBJ1-2; D is undetermined. There are 15 residues in the CDR3. The germline V and J ends were trimmed by 0 bases and 4 bases, with 15 bases remaining between them. The germline gives CDR1 SQVTM, CDR2 ANQGSEA. The CDR3 DNA follows: TGCAGCGTTGAAGATCTAGAGGGATCGGGCTATGGCTACACCTTC. Its translation is CSVEDLEGSGYGYTF.

This clonotype was detected a few times. This rearrangement joins TRBV24-1 to TRBJ2-7, with TRBD2 matching over 10 bases. V dropped 2 bases and J dropped 1; count of bases not matched to a gene: 7. The CDR3 consists of 17 residues. Germline CDR1 is KGHDR and CDR2 is SFDVKD. The CDR3 coding sequence is TGTGCCACCAGTGATTCAGAATTGACTAGCGGGTCCTACGAGCAGTACTTC. This codes for CATSDSELTSGSYEQYF.

This sequence joins TRBV7-6 and TRBJ2-1; 8 nucleotides line up with TRBD1. CDR1 is SGHVS, CDR2 FNYEAQ, per germline. V shed 5 bases, J shed 0 bases, and the junction held 6 bases outside the gene matches. The CDR3 length is 16 residues. CDR3 residues: CASSPRTGISYNEQFF. The CDR3 coding sequence is TGTGCCAGCAGCCCAAGGACAGGGATCTCCTACAATGAGCAGTTCTTC.

This clonotype was observed at least ten times. V gene TRBV20-1 combines with J gene TRBJ2-3; a possible D gene is TRBD2 (5 bases). The CDR3 contains 17 residues. Trimming cost V 6 bases and J 2 bases, with 24 bases left between them. CDR1 DFQATT and CDR2 SNEGSKA come from the germline V gene (reference sequence). Here the CDR3 reads CSASDLRSAVFTDTQYF. The CDR3 nucleotides are TGCAGTGCCTCCGATTTGCGTTCAGCGGTTTTCACAGATACGCAGTATTTT.

The sample holds a few counts of this clonotype. The chain uses TRBV5-1 and TRBJ2-5; D is perhaps TRBD1 or TRBD2 (5 bases each). Germline CDR1 and CDR2: SGHRS and YFSETQ. V lost 7 bases and J lost 4, with 14 bases in between. The CDR3 length is 13 residues. The DNA for the CDR3 is TGCGCCAGCGGGGGTACCCCTAGAGAGACCCAGTACTTC. Its translation: CASGGTPRETQYF.

CDR3 protein: CAWSLGFGGTGELFF. CDR3 nucleotide sequence: TGTGCCTGGAGTTTGGGTTTCGGAGGCACCGGGGAGCTGTTTTTT. The chain has TRBV30 and TRBJ2-2; weak D call: TRBD2 (5 bases). Germline V gene lookup returns CDR1 GTSNPN and CDR2 SVGIG (reference sequence). Trimming left V 2 bases short and J 4 bases short, with 14 bases between. This CDR3 is 15 amino acids long.

V usage is TRBV3-1 and J usage is TRBJ2-3; the match to TRBD2 covers 13 bases. Losses at the gene ends were 1 base for V and 0 bases for J; bases not matched to a gene: 13. The CDR3 covers 21 residues. Germline CDR1 LGHDT, CDR2 YNNKEL (reference sequence). The CDR3 region has the DNA TGTGCCAGCAGCCAAGGTCGCGTAGGGACTAGCGGGAACCCTAGCACAGATACGCAGTATTTT. Translation gives CASSQGRVGTSGNPSTDTQYF.

The rearrangement links TRBV4-1 to TRBJ1-2; a weak D match, TRBD1 (5 bases). The germline V gene encodes CDR1 MGHRA and CDR2 YSYEKL. The V gene lost 0 bases and the J gene lost 3 bases, with 11 bases spanning the gap. This CDR3 contains 15 residues. In nucleotides, the CDR3 is TGCGCCAGCAGCCAAGATAGGGGCGCGGACTATGGCTACACCTTC. Translating it yields CASSQDRGADYGYTF.

The rearrangement links TRBV6-2 or TRBV6-3 to TRBJ1-5; D may be TRBD1 (6 bases). Trimming removed 6 bases from V and 3 bases from J, with 12 bases in between. CDR1 MNHEY and CDR2 SVGEGT come from the germline V gene. The CDR3 is made up of 14 amino acids. DNA for the CDR3: TGTGCCAGCAGACATCAGGGGTACAATCAGCCCCAGCATTTT. Translated, it gives CASRHQGYNQPQHF.